Each of the 14 T cell receptor beta chains below was sequenced from the same sample in a study of vaccination effects on CD4 cells after COVID-19. TCRdb's copy holds only in-frame clones and misses some; the assay was immunoSEQ multiplex PCR. This sample carries roughly 25,000 clones, about four fifths of them seen once, and the ten largest clones take roughly a sixth. Peptide-pool stimulation followed by sequencing identified expanded antigen-specific CD4+ clonotypes in the ViraFEST assay. Isolating CD4+ T cells followed about 10 days of culture. PCR-confirmed SARS-CoV-2 infection occurred in the person between March and December 2020. These TCRs are of unknown antigen specificity. This specimen consisted of CD4+ T cells from PBMCs cultured with HCoV-NL63 spike peptides, obtained before COVID-19 vaccination. These receptors all stem from a human donor who had a prior SARS-CoV-2 infection.

The chain combines TRBV11-2 with TRBJ1-1, with 9 bases that match TRBD1. The CDR3 is 16 amino acids. Per germline, CDR1 SGHAT and CDR2 FQNNGV. The V segment lost 5 bases and the J segment 5 bases; nucleotides outside the gene matches: 12. The chain's CDR3 is CASSRLTGTGKTEAFF. CDR3 coding DNA: TGTGCCAGCAGCCGCTTGACCGGGACAGGGAAGACTGAAGCTTTCTTT.

J is TRBJ2-7 and V is TRBV11-2; D uncertain. The CDR3 is 13 amino acids. V lost 5 bases and J lost 0, with 8 bases in between. CDR1 is SGHAT, CDR2 FQNNGV, per germline. CDR3 in DNA: TGTGCCAGCAGCCCGCCTCTCTCCTACGAGCAGTACTTC. Translation: CASSPPLSYEQYF.

The genes are TRBV6-5 and TRBJ1-6; TRBD1 might be the D (5 bases). CDR3 size: 14 residues. Germline V gives CDR1 MNHEY, CDR2 SVGAGI. Trimming cost V 5 bases and J 4 bases, with 9 bases left between them. The CDR3 sequence is CASSQGRYNSPLHF. DNA for the CDR3: TGTGCCAGCAGTCAGGGTCGATATAATTCACCCCTCCACTTT.

In this sample, this clone turned up once. The chain joins TRBV18 to TRBJ1-1; possible D gene TRBD1, 5 bases. CDR1 and CDR2 (germline): KGHSH, LQKENI. Trimming took off 1 base at V and 5 bases at J, with 14 bases between the two ends. The CDR3 consists of 15 residues. The CDR3, as DNA: TGTGCCAGCTCACCACGTTCCGGGGCGCAGACTGAAGCTTTCTTT. The encoded protein is CASSPRSGAQTEAFF.

The chain's CDR3 is CASSEDSVGYTF. CDR3 DNA: TGTGCCAGCAGCGAGGACTCCGTCGGCTACACCTTC. J is TRBJ1-2 and V is TRBV5-4; D not certain. The CDR3 sequence is 12 residues long. The V gene's germline CDR1 is SGHNT and CDR2 YYREEE (reference sequence). V lost 4 bases to trimming and J lost 8 bases, with 12 bases between them.

The gene calls are TRBV7-8 and TRBJ2-1, with no clear D. V dropped 4 bases and J dropped 10 bases, with 11 bases sitting between them. This CDR3 contains 12 residues. CDR1 SGHVS and CDR2 FQNEAQ come from the germline V gene. DNA for the CDR3: TGTGCCAGCAGCTCCCCCATTGGGGAGCAGTTCTTC. It codes for CASSSPIGEQFF.

The chain employs TRBV6-2 or TRBV6-3 and TRBJ2-5; 8 bases are a match to TRBD2. Per the germline V gene, CDR1 is MNHEY and CDR2 is SVGEGT. Trimming cost V 4 bases and J 7 bases; bases outside gene matches: 8. This CDR3 region has 14 residues. The CDR3 sequence: CASSSPGLGGTQYF. The CDR3 nucleotides are TGTGCCAGCAGTTCACCGGGACTAGGGGGGACCCAGTACTTC.

The chain combines TRBV9 with TRBJ2-3, with TRBD1 matching 9 bases. The V and J ends lost 3 bases and 4 bases, in that order; junction bases with no gene match: 3. The CDR3 extends over 14 amino acids. Germline loops: CDR1 SGDLS, CDR2 YYNGEE. The CDR3 spells CASSANRGPDTQYF. As DNA, the CDR3 is TGTGCCAGCAGCGCGAACAGGGGGCCAGATACGCAGTATTTT.

The CDR3 bases are TGTGCCAGCAGTACCGGGACTTCTACGCAGTATTTT. Its protein product is CASSTGTSTQYF. This rearrangement joins TRBV2 to TRBJ2-3; D might be TRBD2 (6 bases). V gave up 5 bases and J gave up 8 bases, with 11 bases separating them. Germline CDR1 is SNHLY and CDR2 is FYNNEI. This CDR3 is built from 12 residues.

This chain uses TRBV15 with TRBJ1-2; TRBD1 might be the D (5 bases). Germline V lookup: CDR1 LNHNV, CDR2 YYDKDF (reference sequence). The CDR3 consists of 14 residues. V was trimmed by 3 bases and J by 4 bases, leaving 12 bases between them. The CDR3: CATSSRGFGYGYTF. The CDR3 DNA is TGTGCCACCAGCAGTAGGGGTTTTGGCTATGGCTACACCTTC.

This clone has just a few counts. The chain uses TRBV5-4 and TRBJ1-3; D remains ambiguous. Trimming took 0 bases from V and 5 from J, leaving 6 bases between them. Looked up from germline, CDR1 is SGHNT and CDR2 is YYREEE (reference sequence). The CDR3 is made up of 13 amino acids. CDR3 sequence reads: CASSLDSRNTIYF. CDR3 nucleotides: TGTGCCAGCAGCTTGGACTCCCGAAACACCATATATTTT.

This clone has a handful of counts. This sequence joins TRBV27 and TRBJ1-6; no reliable D call. Germline V gives CDR1 MNHEY, CDR2 SMNVEV (reference sequence). Trimming left V 6 bases short and J 5 bases short, with 8 bases between. The CDR3 is 13 residues long. CDR3 nucleotide sequence: TGTGCCAGCAGGGGATCTAATAATTCACCCCTCCACTTT. Amino acids: CASRGSNNSPLHF.

The rearrangement links TRBV24-1 to TRBJ2-1; TRBD2 agrees at 14 bases. The CDR3 sequence is 24 residues long. Per the germline V gene, CDR1 is KGHDR and CDR2 is SFDVKD. J was trimmed by 1 base and V by 9 bases; bases with no gene match: 28. As DNA, the CDR3 is TGTGCCACCGAGAGAGGTCGGGCAGGGGGATTTGGGACTAGCGGGAGCTCGTCCTACAATGAGCAGTTCTTC. Translated, it gives CATERGRAGGFGTSGSSSYNEQFF.

The V call is TRBV3-1 (or the pseudogene TRBV3-2), the J call TRBJ1-4; D unclear. This CDR3 comprises 13 residues. CDR1 and CDR2 from the germline V gene are LGHDT and YNNKEL (reference sequence). V dropped 0 bases and J dropped 7 bases, with 6 bases sitting between them. The CDR3 DNA reads as TGTGCCAGCAGCCAAGATATAATTGAAAAACTGTTTTTT. Amino acid sequence: CASSQDIIEKLFF.